This T cell receptor beta chain was obtained from a study of T cells in tumors after PD-1 blockade. By share of the sample, this clone is medium-sized. Repertoires were generated with immunoSEQ multiplex PCR, while TCRdb's copy carries only in-frame clones and drops some. The sample lists 50,000 to 75,000 clones, over 65% occurring once. J gave up 7 bases and V 2 bases, and 7 bases lay outside the gene matches. The CDR3 has 15 amino acids. Looked up from germline, CDR1 is MRHNA and CDR2 is SNTAGT. The V call is TRBV6-4, the J call TRBJ2-1; TRBD2 aligns across 8 bases. This sequence was found in a human donor with basal cell carcinoma. The sample consisted of PBMCs, taken after anti-PD-1 treatment. The CDR3: CASSDGSGGYNEQFF. The DNA for the CDR3 is TGTGCCAGCAGTGACGGAAGCGGGGGTTATAATGAGCAGTTCTTC.